Following are 31 T cell receptor beta chains from one sample sequenced in a study of CD8+CD57+ T cells in acquired aplastic anemia. Genomic DNA, serving as template, underwent TCR beta VDJ and CDR3 profiling. MiXCR was run by TCRdb on the reads, yielding one entry per CDR3 protein. Found here are around 400,000 distinct CDR3 sequences, 55% to 75% of them singletons; the top ten hold 3.5% to 4.5%. The sequenced sample was sorted CD4+, CD8+, or CD8+CD57+ T cells (not recorded which) from PBMCs. All receptors come from a human donor in good health, serving as a control.

As regards this clonotype: The germline gene is not matched at one end of the junction; a read error may be the cause. The chain employs TRBV20-1 and TRBJ2-7; D is unclear. From germline, CDR1 is DFQATT and CDR2 SNEGSKA (reference sequence). There are 10 residues in the CDR3. In DNA, the CDR3 is TGCAGTGCTTCTGGGTTACATTCACACTTC. Protein product: CSASGLHSHF.

The V gene is TRBV7-2, the J gene TRBJ2-5; D is possibly TRBD1 (8 bases). The CDR3 covers 17 residues. Germline V gene data show CDR1 as SGHTA and CDR2 as FQGNSA. Deletions cut 5 bases from V and 3 bases from J, with 22 bases between. This chain's CDR3 is CASSVDRGGEGEETQYF. Written as DNA, the CDR3 is TGTGCCAGCAGCGTAGACAGGGGTGGGGAGGGGGAAGAGACCCAGTACTTC. The variable domain in full, completed from reference TRBV7-2 and TRBJ2-5, reads GAGVSQSPSNKVTEKGKDVELRCDPISGHTALYWYRQSLGQGLEFLIYFQGNSAPDKSGLPSDRFSAERTGGSVSTLTIQRTQQEDSAVYLCASSVDRGGEGEETQYFGPGTRLLVL.

V usage is TRBV7-2 and J usage is TRBJ2-1, with unresolved D. Trimming removed 1 base at V and 12 bases at J, with 19 bases between. CDR3 size: 15 residues. Germline V lookup: CDR1 SGHTA, CDR2 FQGNSA. CDR3 nucleotides: TGTGCCAGCAGCTTAGGTTTCCTAGACACAGATACGCAGTTCTTC. This gives the protein CASSLGFLDTDTQFF.

The J gene is TRBJ2-5, the V gene TRBV29-1, with D uncertain. Trimming removed 5 bases at V and 5 bases at J, with 9 bases between. The CDR3 totals 11 residues. Germline CDR1 reads SQVTM; CDR2 reads ANQGSEA. CDR3 loop: CSVPVWETQYF. The CDR3 DNA is TGCAGCGTTCCAGTGTGGGAGACCCAGTACTTC. Drawing the rest from reference TRBV29-1 and TRBJ2-5, the complete variable domain is SAVISQKPSRDICQRGTSLTIQCQVDSQVTMMFWYRQQPGQSLTLIATANQGSEATYESGFVIDKFPISRPNLTFSTLTVSNMSPEDSSIYLCSVPVWETQYFGPGTRLLVL.

The genes are TRBV7-2 and TRBJ2-5; weak D call: TRBD2 (5 bases). Germline values: CDR1 SGHTA, CDR2 FQGNSA. Trimming cost V 1 base and J 5 bases, with 14 bases left between them. The CDR3 contains 15 residues. CDR3 bases: TGTGCCAGCAGCTTAGGAGTAACGGGAACGGAGACCCAGTACTTC. Residues: CASSLGVTGTETQYF. Variable domain in full (rest from reference TRBV7-2 and TRBJ2-5): GAGVSQSPSNKVTEKGKDVELRCDPISGHTALYWYRQSLGQGLEFLIYFQGNSAPDKSGLPSDRFSAERTGGSVSTLTIQRTQQEDSAVYLCASSLGVTGTETQYFGPGTRLLVL.

About this clonotype: No conserved phenylalanine or tryptophan is present at the end of the CDR3, so a read error is the likely explanation. The limits of the CDR3 on the DNA are not certain, so only TCRdb's listed CDR3 is given. The J gene is TRBJ1-2, the V gene TRBV7-7; no DNA check was done on the table's D call, TRBD1. Germline V lookup: CDR1 SSHAT, CDR2 FNYEAQ (reference sequence). Termini included, the CDR3 measures 13 amino acids. CDR3 sequence: CASSSGGTGTYEQ.

Ten or more counts support this clonotype. The V call is TRBV14, the J call TRBJ2-5, with D unclear. Germline CDR1 SGHDN, CDR2 FVKESK. Trimming pared 4 bases from V and 5 bases from J, leaving 14 bases between. The CDR3 is made up of 14 amino acids. The CDR3 sequence: CASSLRSRAETQYF. In nucleotides, the CDR3 is TGTGCCAGCAGCCTACGATCACGGGCTGAGACCCAGTACTTC.

The V and J genes are TRBV11-2 and TRBJ1-6, with a tentative D call TRBD1 (5 bases). The ends were cut back, 5 bases at V and 11 bases at J, with 13 bases in the middle. The CDR3 consists of 13 residues. CDR1 SGHAT and CDR2 FQNNGV come from the germline V gene. In nucleotides, the CDR3 is TGTGCCAGCAGCGCAGGGTCAAATACACCCCTCCACTTT. As protein: CASSAGSNTPLHF.

The chain recombines TRBV19 with TRBJ2-1; no firm D call. V lost 2 bases and J lost 10, with 18 bases in between. The CDR3 spans 15 residues. Looked up from germline, CDR1 is LNHDA and CDR2 is SQIVND (reference sequence). The CDR3 loop is CASSIRAEPSYEQFF. The CDR3 nucleotides are TGTGCCAGTAGTATACGGGCAGAGCCCTCCTACGAGCAGTTCTTC.

The genes are TRBV9 and TRBJ2-7, with 8 bases fitting TRBD1. Germline V gene lookup returns CDR1 SGDLS and CDR2 YYNGEE. The V and J ends lost 3 bases and 9 bases, in that order; junction bases with no gene match: 14. CDR3 size: 15 residues. CDR3 DNA sequence: TGTGCCAGCAGCGATACTGGTACAGGGGGAGACGCGCAGTACTTC. Residues: CASSDTGTGGDAQYF.

Turning to this clonotype: It is unclear where the CDR3 begins or ends on the DNA, so no DNA is shown, and the CDR3 is as TCRdb lists it. This chain uses TRBV9 with TRBJ2-7; the table's D call, TRBD2, has no DNA check behind it. Germline V CDR1 and CDR2: SGDLS, YYNGEE. The CDR3 has 14 residues if both end residues are counted. CDR3 residues: CASSVEGETQYFDF.

The genes are TRBV7-2 and TRBJ1-1; D unclear. Germline CDR1 SGHTA, CDR2 FQGNSA. The CDR3 extends over 16 amino acids. The V gene lost 2 bases and the J gene lost 3 bases, with 16 bases spanning the gap. The CDR3 spells CASSLSQRDHHTEAFF. In DNA, the CDR3 is TGTGCCAGCAGCTTATCGCAAAGGGATCATCACACTGAAGCTTTCTTT. Based on the CDR3 plus reference TRBV7-2 and TRBJ1-1, the full variable domain is GAGVSQSPSNKVTEKGKDVELRCDPISGHTALYWYRQSLGQGLEFLIYFQGNSAPDKSGLPSDRFSAERTGGSVSTLTIQRTQQEDSAVYLCASSLSQRDHHTEAFFGQGTRLTVV.

In this sample, this clonotype turned up once. It is likely a read error, because the conserved phenylalanine at the end of the CDR3 is missing. Because the CDR3's place on the DNA is in doubt, the DNA is left out and the CDR3 is given as listed by TCRdb. J is TRBJ2-1 and V is TRBV7-2; the table gives TRBD1 as D, unverified against the DNA. The CDR3 totals 13 residues, both ends included. CDR1 and CDR2 from the germline V gene are SGHTA and FQGNSA. This CDR3 is CASSVGIHTGEYD.

For this clonotype: Since a much larger clone is just one base distant, this may be a read error. This chain links TRBV27 with TRBJ1-2, with D maybe TRBD1 (6 bases). V lost 9 bases, J lost 4 bases, and 12 bases lay in between. The CDR3 loop spans 12 amino acids. The V gene's germline CDR1 is MNHEY and CDR2 SMNVEV (reference sequence). This CDR3 is CARTGRGYGYTF. DNA for the CDR3: TGTGCCAGAACAGGGCGCGGCTATGGCTACACCTTC.

This chain joins TRBV7-2 and TRBJ1-2; D call uncertain. This CDR3 spans 15 amino acids. V lost 4 bases and J lost 2, with 14 bases in between. Germline-derived CDR1 and CDR2 are SGHTA and FQGNSA. The CDR3 sequence: CASSSPGKGNYGYTF. The CDR3, as DNA: TGTGCCAGCAGCTCCCCCGGAAAAGGGAACTATGGCTACACCTTC.

The chain employs TRBV7-9 and TRBJ2-3; 7 bases fit TRBD1. Germline CDR1 reads SEHNR; CDR2 reads FQNEAQ (reference sequence). The CDR3 runs 15 residues. The J segment lost 15 bases and the V segment lost 0 bases, leaving 15 bases of the junction unmatched. The CDR3 spells CASSLAKSTGPSPYF. As DNA, the CDR3 is TGTGCCAGCAGCTTAGCAAAGTCGACAGGGCCTTCACCCTATTTT.

This clonotype was picked up a small number of times. V is TRBV19 and J is TRBJ1-1; TRBD1 aligns across 7 bases. The V gene end was trimmed by 6 bases and the J gene end by 5 bases; junction bases not matched to a gene: 6. Germline V lookup: CDR1 LNHDA, CDR2 SQIVND (reference sequence). The CDR3 covers 13 residues. For the CDR3, the DNA is TGTGCCAGTAGAGAGGCAGGGGGGACTGAAGCTTTCTTT. Protein sequence: CASREAGGTEAFF.

The rearrangement joins TRBV5-6 to TRBJ2-7; the match to TRBD2 covers 7 bases. The CDR3 is made up of 13 amino acids. J gave up 9 bases and V 4 bases, and 10 bases lay outside the gene matches. CDR1 and CDR2 (germline): SGHDT, YYEEEE. The CDR3 here is CASSAGGTAGQYF. CDR3 sequence (DNA): TGTGCCAGCAGCGCCGGGGGGACTGCGGGGCAGTACTTC.

This clonotype was found many times. The CDR3 spells CATSRVSNTGELFF. CDR3 coding DNA: TGTGCCACCAGCAGAGTCAGTAACACCGGGGAGCTGTTTTTT. The chain has TRBV15 and TRBJ2-2; D gene uncertain. The germline CDR1 and CDR2 sequences are LNHNV and YYDKDF (reference sequence). The CDR3 extends over 14 amino acids. Trimming took 1 base from V and 2 from J, leaving 5 bases between them. The full variable domain, its missing parts supplied by reference TRBV15 and TRBJ2-2, is DAMVIQNPRYQVTQFGKPVTLSCSQTLNHNVMYWYQQKSSQAPKLLFHYYDKDFNNEADTPDNFQSRRPNTSFCFLDIRSPGLGDTAMYLCATSRVSNTGELFFGEGSRLTVL.

V gene TRBV7-3 combines with J gene TRBJ2-2; D gene ambiguous. The CDR3 loop spans 15 amino acids. The V end lost 5 bases, the J end lost 5 bases, and 15 bases lay between the germline ends. Germline V CDR1 and CDR2: SGHTA, FQGTGA. The CDR3 region has the DNA TGTGCCAGCAGCCGCCAGAGCGCAATTACCGGGGAGCTGTTTTTT. Protein product: CASSRQSAITGELFF.

V gene TRBV6-1 combines with J gene TRBJ2-7; either TRBD1 or TRBD2 may supply D (5 bases each). Trimming cost V 10 bases and J 1 base, with 20 bases left between them. CDR1 is MNHNS, CDR2 SASEGT, per germline. The CDR3 runs 15 residues. The CDR3 loop is CAIRLEGQLSYEQYF. CDR3 bases: TGTGCCATCCGCTTAGAGGGGCAGCTTTCCTACGAGCAGTACTTC.

The chain recombines TRBV5-1 with TRBJ2-3; D is undetermined. The V gene lost 4 bases and the J gene lost 2 bases, with 14 bases spanning the gap. Germline loops: CDR1 SGHRS, CDR2 YFSETQ. The CDR3 loop spans 15 amino acids. In DNA, the CDR3 is TGCGCCAGCAGCGTCCCAGTGCAAATCACAGATACGCAGTATTTT. It translates to CASSVPVQITDTQYF.

The sample holds one count of this clonotype. V gene TRBV20-1 combines with J gene TRBJ1-3; 9 bases match TRBD1. Germline lookup yields CDR1 DFQATT and CDR2 SNEGSKA (reference sequence). The CDR3 spans 13 residues. V dropped 4 bases and J dropped 11; count of bases not matched to a gene: 9. The chain's CDR3 is CSATTDRGDSIYF. The CDR3 DNA is TGCAGTGCTACAACGGACAGGGGTGATTCCATATATTTT.

This chain connects TRBV19 to TRBJ2-7, with a possible D match to TRBD1 (6 bases). V was trimmed by 7 bases and J by 0 bases, leaving 16 bases between them. This CDR3 has 15 amino acids. Germline V lookup: CDR1 LNHDA, CDR2 SQIVND (reference sequence). CDR3 sequence (DNA): TGTGCCAGTATGATACGCCAGGGGAGCTCCTACGAGCAGTACTTC. Residues: CASMIRQGSSYEQYF.

Only one count was recorded for this clonotype. The rearrangement uses TRBV2 and TRBJ1-1, with 7 bases aligning to TRBD1. V was clipped by 4 bases and J by 7 bases; unmatched bases: 12. From germline, CDR1 is SNHLY and CDR2 FYNNEI. CDR3 length equals 15 residues. The DNA for the CDR3 is TGTGCCAGCAGTGTTCATCCTGGGCAGGGGGATGAAGCTTTCTTT. Encoded protein: CASSVHPGQGDEAFF.

The chain couples TRBV24-1 to TRBJ2-1; weak D call: TRBD2 (6 bases). V gave up 4 bases and J gave up 8 bases, with 17 bases separating them. Looked up from germline, CDR1 is KGHDR and CDR2 is SFDVKD. CDR3 length: 15 residues. The DNA of the CDR3 is TGTGCCACCAGTGACACCGGGACTGGTCGGTATGAGCAGTTCTTC. Its protein product is CATSDTGTGRYEQFF.

With respect to this clonotype: One junction end does not reproduce the germline sequence, and a read error may be involved. The chain has TRBV15 and TRBJ1-1; D might be TRBD1 (6 bases). The CDR3 spans 13 residues. Germline values: CDR1 LNHNV, CDR2 YYDKDF (reference sequence). The CDR3 region has the DNA TGTGCCAGCAACAGGTCAGGGGACACTGACGCTTTCTTT. Protein product: CASNRSGDTDAFF.

This CDR3 is CASRQQTNYGYTF. The CDR3 DNA reads TGTGCCTCGAGACAGCAGACTAACTATGGCTACACCTTC. The chain links TRBV10-3 to TRBJ1-2, with TRBD1 as a possible D gene (5 bases). Germline V gives CDR1 ENHRY, CDR2 SYGVKD. CDR3 length: 13 amino acids. V lost 11 bases to trimming and J lost 0 bases, with 13 bases between them.

The chain couples TRBV7-4 to TRBJ2-1, with 7 bases matching TRBD1. The CDR3 is made up of 15 amino acids. Germline CDR1 is SGHVT and CDR2 is SQSDAQ. V gave up 3 bases and J gave up 6 bases; unmatched junction bases: 8. CDR3 nucleotides: TGTGCCAGCAGCTTCGGCCCGGCAGGGGGCAATGAGCAGTTCTTC. Translated, it gives CASSFGPAGGNEQFF.

The CDR3 is CASRRGRRDSPLHF. The DNA for the CDR3 is TGTGCCAGCAGGAGAGGTCGGAGGGATTCACCCCTCCACTTT. V is TRBV12-3 or TRBV12-4 and J is TRBJ1-6, with D uncertain. Trimming removed 6 bases at V and 8 bases at J, with 14 bases between. The length of the CDR3 is 14 residues.

Worth noting for this clonotype: The CDR3 does not close with the conserved phenylalanine or tryptophan, likely indicating a read error. No DNA is shown, since the ends of the CDR3 on it are uncertain; the CDR3 is the one TCRdb lists. The genes are TRBV7-9 and TRBJ2-5. Germline lookup yields CDR1 SEHNR and CDR2 FQNEAQ (reference sequence). The CDR3 numbers 13 amino acids, ends counted. This chain's CDR3 is CASSVPVQQQHYG.